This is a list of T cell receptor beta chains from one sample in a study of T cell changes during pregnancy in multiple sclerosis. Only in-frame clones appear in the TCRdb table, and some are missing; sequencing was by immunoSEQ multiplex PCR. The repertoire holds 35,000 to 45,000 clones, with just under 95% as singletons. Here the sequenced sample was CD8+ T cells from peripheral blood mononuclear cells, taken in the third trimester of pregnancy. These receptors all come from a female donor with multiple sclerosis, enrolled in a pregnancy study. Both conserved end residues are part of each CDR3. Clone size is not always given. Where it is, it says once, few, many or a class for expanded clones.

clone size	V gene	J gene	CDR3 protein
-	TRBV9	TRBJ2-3	CASSVDGGVDTQYF
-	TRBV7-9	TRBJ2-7	CASSLDPGIYEQYF
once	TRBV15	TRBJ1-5	CATSGPLEGWGQPQHF
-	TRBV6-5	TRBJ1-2	CASSYSEGPYGYTF
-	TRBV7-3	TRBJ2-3	CASSLLGTGGVDTQYF
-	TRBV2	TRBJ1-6	CASSEHQDNSPLHF
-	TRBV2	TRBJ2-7	CASSGEGSYEQYF
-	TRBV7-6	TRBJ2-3	CASSSPKGGEQITDTQYF
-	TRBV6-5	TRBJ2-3	CASSSAGLSTDTQYF
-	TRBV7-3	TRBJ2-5	CASSLQGQETQYF
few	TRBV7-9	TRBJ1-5	CASSSTASGNQPQHF
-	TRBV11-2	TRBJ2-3	CASSFGTGGTDTQYF
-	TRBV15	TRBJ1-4	CATSRDRGTGGEKLFF
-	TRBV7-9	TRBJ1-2	CASSSGQGDRNYGYTF
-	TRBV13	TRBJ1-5	CASSFGRANQPQHF
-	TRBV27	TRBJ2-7	CASSLYRGADEQYF
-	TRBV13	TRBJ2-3	CASSPRASGVTDTQYF
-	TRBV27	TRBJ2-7	CASSLRDLRAEQYF
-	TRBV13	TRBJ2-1	CASSDRDRNNEQFF
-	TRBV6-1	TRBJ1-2	CASNALRGLNYGYTF
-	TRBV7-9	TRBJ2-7	CASSPQPYAGTEQYF
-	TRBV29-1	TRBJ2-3	CSVSPEGDSDTQYF
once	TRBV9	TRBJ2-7	CASSGDTFYEQYF
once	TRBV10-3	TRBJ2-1	CAISDRTGQGLGDEQFF
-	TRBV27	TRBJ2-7	CASSLIGTGVVYEQYF
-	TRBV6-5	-	CASSYSSPLSYEQYF
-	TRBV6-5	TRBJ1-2	CASTENQLYGYTF
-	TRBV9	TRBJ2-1	CASSVGELAYNEQFF
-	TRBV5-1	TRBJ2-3	CASSLWGRGDTTDTQYF
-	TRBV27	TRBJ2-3	CASSPSRGFGLDTQYF
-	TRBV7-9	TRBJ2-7	CASSLAAGHLHEQYF
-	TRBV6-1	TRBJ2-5	CASRQGSETQYF
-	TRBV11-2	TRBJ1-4	CASSSRTGGATNEKLFF
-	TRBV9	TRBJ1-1	CASSRGGMNTEAFF
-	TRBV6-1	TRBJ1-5	CASKTGNNQPQHF
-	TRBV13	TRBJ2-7	CASSRGGNYEQYF
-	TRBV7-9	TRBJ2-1	CASSLAGSGTRGDNEQFF
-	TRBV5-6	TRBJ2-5	CASSSGAWTLETQYF
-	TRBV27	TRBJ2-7	CASSLLSEYEQYF
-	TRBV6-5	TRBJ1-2	CASSWRTGDGYTF
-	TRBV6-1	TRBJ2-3	CACKRADTDTQYF
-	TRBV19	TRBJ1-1	CASSPGTGNTEAFF
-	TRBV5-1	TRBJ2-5	CASSLWGVQETQYF
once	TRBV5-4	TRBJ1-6	CASSLAPSSPLHF